Below, 5 T cell receptor beta chains from the same sample are listed, as sequenced in a study of human T cells and chemical hapten exposure. TCRdb re-analysed the RACE reads in MiXCR, keeping a single row per CDR3 protein. The sample includes some 90,000 distinct CDR3 sequences, approximately 11% seen only once; the top ten take about 1%. Time point described: patch test 3, about 24 weeks after DPC sensitization. Treatment noted: therapeutic diphenylcyclopropenone sensitization with weekly scalp DPC. This specimen consisted of whole blood, obtained in connection with sensitization to the hapten diphenylcyclopropenone (DPC). Receptor source: a woman in her thirties with alopecia areata. Some clones in this sample may be carry-over from other donors' samples.

J is TRBJ1-3 and V is TRBV14, with D tentatively TRBD1 (6 bases). CDR1 and CDR2 from the germline V gene are SGHDN and FVKESK. CDR3 length: 14 amino acids. V was cut by 4 bases and J by 4 bases, with 11 bases left in between. The CDR3 sequence is CASSLQGEGNTIYF. CDR3 DNA sequence: TGTGCCAGCAGCCTACAGGGTGAAGGAAACACCATATATTTT.

This clonotype was seen only a few times. The V gene is TRBV12-3 or TRBV12-4, the J gene TRBJ1-6, with TRBD1 as a possible D gene (5 bases). The V gene lost 3 bases and the J gene lost 1 base, with 7 bases spanning the gap. The CDR3 is 15 amino acids. CDR3 DNA: TGTGCCAGCAGTTTGGGGGGATCCTATAATTCACCCCTCCACTTT. Protein: CASSLGGSYNSPLHF.

The V call is TRBV12-3 or TRBV12-4, the J call TRBJ2-7; D gene uncertain. CDR3 length: 14 residues. Trimming removed 2 bases at V and 6 bases at J, with 14 bases between. The CDR3 nucleotides read TGTGCCAGCAGTTTATGCCTCGGACCGTGCGAGCAGTACGTC. It codes for CASSLCLGPCEQYV.

The chain uses TRBV9 and TRBJ2-1, with D perhaps TRBD1 or TRBD2 (6 bases each). CDR3 length: 15 amino acids. In germline, CDR1 is SGDLS, CDR2 YYNGEE. V lost 3 bases and J 3 bases, leaving 13 bases between the germline ends. The CDR3 DNA is TGTGCCAGCAGCGCCACGGGGGCCGACTACAATGAGCAGTTCTTC. Residues: CASSATGADYNEQFF.

This clonotype was counted ten times or more. The chain uses TRBV29-1 and TRBJ2-7; either TRBD1 or TRBD2 may fit D (5 bases each). Germline V CDR1 and CDR2: SQVTM, ANQGSEA. This CDR3 has 16 amino acids. The V and J ends lost 7 bases and 1 base respectively, with 23 bases between them. The CDR3 loop reads CSGGAVIIWRSYEQYV. Written as DNA, the CDR3 is TGCAGCGGTGGGGCCGTAATCATTTGGAGGTCCTACGAGCAGTACGTC.